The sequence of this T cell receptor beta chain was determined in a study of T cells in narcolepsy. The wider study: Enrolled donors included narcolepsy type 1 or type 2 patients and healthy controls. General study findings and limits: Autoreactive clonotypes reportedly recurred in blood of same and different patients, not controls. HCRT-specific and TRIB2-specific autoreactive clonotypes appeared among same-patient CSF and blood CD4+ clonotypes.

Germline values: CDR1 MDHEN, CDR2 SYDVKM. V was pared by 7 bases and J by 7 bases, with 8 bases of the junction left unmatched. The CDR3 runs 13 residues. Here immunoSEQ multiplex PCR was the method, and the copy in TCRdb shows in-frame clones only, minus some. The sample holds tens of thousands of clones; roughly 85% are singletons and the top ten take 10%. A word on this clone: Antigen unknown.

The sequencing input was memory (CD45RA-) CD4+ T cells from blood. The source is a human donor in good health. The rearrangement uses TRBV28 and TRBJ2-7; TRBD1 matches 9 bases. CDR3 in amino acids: CASMGQGREEQYF. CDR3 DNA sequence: TGTGCCAGCATGGGACAGGGCAGAGAAGAGCAGTACTTC.